Each of the 26 T cell receptor beta chains below was sequenced from the same sample in a study of tumor and adjacent non-tumor tissue in lung cancer. Three rounds of nested PCR, following a modified ARM-PCR protocol, produced the TCRbeta library. TCRdb redid the calling of the multiplex PCR reads with MiXCR, one entry per CDR3 protein. The repertoire consists of roughly 200,000 distinct CDR3 sequences, with around 71% occurring once and the leading ten covering 20% to 25%. The template was RNA from unsorted bulk tissue. Sequencing input: lung tumor tissue. These TCRs come from a man in his sixties with non-small cell lung cancer.

On this clonotype itself: No conserved phenylalanine or tryptophan ends this CDR3, so it is likely a read error. This chain links TRBV4-3 with TRBJ2-3; 15 nucleotides agree with TRBD2. CDR1 LGHNA and CDR2 YSLEER come from the germline V gene. The ends lost 4 bases at V and 6 bases at J; junction bases unmatched: 8. This CDR3 has 17 amino acids. This CDR3 reads CASSPRAGLAGGDTQYL. CDR3 in DNA: TGCGCCAGCAGCCCTCGCGCCGGACTAGCGGGGGGGGATACGCAGTATCTT.

This clonotype was seen at least ten times. The CDR3 sequence is CSAKTGGLNQPQHF. For the CDR3, the DNA is TGCAGTGCAAAGACAGGGGGTCTCAATCAGCCCCAGCATTTT. V gene TRBV20-1 combines with J gene TRBJ1-5; 9 nucleotides align to TRBD1. Per the germline V gene, CDR1 is DFQATT and CDR2 is SNEGSKA (reference sequence). Losses at the gene ends were 6 bases for V and 3 bases for J; bases not matched to a gene: 6. The CDR3 consists of 14 residues.

This clonotype was seen a few times. One base away lies a much larger clone, so this may be a sequencing read error. The V gene is TRBV11-2, the J gene TRBJ2-2; D is unclear. The CDR3 loop spans 15 amino acids. The ends were cut back, 1 base at V and 0 bases at J, with 6 bases in the middle. In germline, CDR1 is SGHAT, CDR2 FQNNGV. In nucleotides, the CDR3 is TGTGCCAGCAGCTTAGTTGCGTCGAACACCGGGGAGCTGTTTTTT. It codes for CASSLVASNTGELFF.

Concerning this clonotype: One end of the junction varies from germline; a read error may be responsible. The chain links TRBV5-6 to TRBJ2-5, with a weak D call TRBD2 (5 bases). This CDR3 comprises 11 residues. Per germline, CDR1 SGHDT and CDR2 YYEEEE. DNA of the CDR3: TGTGCCAGCAACTTCGGGGAGACCCAGAACTTC. This gives the protein CASNFGETQNF.

CDR3 nucleotide sequence: TGCAGTGCTAGAACATCCATTAGTGCAGACAGCGATCAGCCCCAGCATTTT. Encoded protein: CSARTSISADSDQPQHF. V gene TRBV20-1 combines with J gene TRBJ1-5; D might be TRBD1 (5 bases). This CDR3 comprises 17 residues. Trimming cost V 2 bases and J 5 bases, with 22 bases left between them. In germline, CDR1 is DFQATT, CDR2 SNEGSKA (reference sequence).

The V and J genes are TRBV6-1 and TRBJ1-2; 9 positions agree with TRBD1. Germline V gene sequence: CDR1 MNHNS, CDR2 SASEGT. The V segment lost 2 bases and the J segment 9 bases; nucleotides outside the gene matches: 7. The CDR3 has 14 amino acids. The CDR3 DNA is TGTGCCAGCAGTGAACTGGGGACAGGGAATAGCTACACCTTC. Its protein is CASSELGTGNSYTF.

This clonotype came up many times. Written as DNA, the CDR3 is TGCGCCAGCAGCCAAGGTCAGCAGTTCCCAGATACGCAGTATTTT. It codes for CASSQGQQFPDTQYF. This chain joins TRBV4-1 and TRBJ2-3, with D unclear. CDR1 is MGHRA, CDR2 YSYEKL, per germline. This CDR3 comprises 15 residues. V was trimmed by 1 base and J by 4 bases, leaving 12 bases between them.

Comments on this clonotype: This could be a read error, since a much larger clone is one nucleotide away. The chain combines TRBV12-3 or TRBV12-4 with TRBJ2-1, with TRBD2 as a possible D gene (5 bases). This CDR3 contains 13 residues. CDR3 loop: CASSLRGWDDQFF. CDR3 in DNA: TGTGCCAGCAGTTTACGGGGATGGGATGATCAGTTCTTC.

This clonotype was seen more than once but under ten times. Just one base apart from a much larger clone, this may be a read error. The CDR3 DNA is TGCAGTGCTAGAGCAGGGGGAGGGAACAATGGCTACACCTTC. As protein: CSARAGGGNNGYTF. This rearrangement joins TRBV20-1 to TRBJ1-2; TRBD1 matches 7 bases. The ends lost 1 base at V and 6 bases at J; junction bases unmatched: 8. The V gene's germline CDR1 is DFQATT and CDR2 SNEGSKA (reference sequence). The CDR3 has 14 amino acids.

This clonotype was seen ten or more times. J is TRBJ2-1 and V is TRBV12-3 or TRBV12-4; no firm D call. Trimming removed 7 bases at V and 8 bases at J, with 15 bases between. The CDR3 extends over 13 amino acids. CDR3 in amino acids: CASNGMDGDEQFF. The CDR3 bases are TGTGCCAGCAATGGTATGGATGGTGATGAGCAGTTCTTC.

Worth noting for this clonotype: One end of the junction does not line up with germline, which may come from a read error. This chain connects TRBV20-1 to TRBJ2-5; 10 positions match TRBD2. The CDR3 has 16 residues. Germline-derived CDR1 and CDR2 are DFQATT and SNEGSKA (reference sequence). CDR3 loop: CSARGMSGGALETQYF. Written as DNA, the CDR3 is TGCAGTGCTAGAGGGATGAGCGGGGGGGCCTTGGAGACTCAGTACTTC.

The chain employs TRBV11-2 and TRBJ2-1, with a tentative D call TRBD2 (6 bases). CDR3 length: 15 residues. The germline V gene has CDR1 SGHAT and CDR2 FQNNGV. The ends were cut back, 5 bases at V and 9 bases at J, with 20 bases in the middle. The DNA of the CDR3 is TGTGCCAGCAGCCCTAGCAGGAGGGCCGACCTTGAGCAGTTCTTC. Translating gives CASSPSRRADLEQFF.

V and J are TRBV11-2 and TRBJ2-1; D uncertain. The CDR3 sequence is 14 residues long. Trimming left V 3 bases short and J 7 bases short, with 13 bases between. CDR1 is SGHAT and CDR2 is FQNNGV in the germline V gene. This chain's CDR3 is CASSLDQEVNEQFF. DNA for the CDR3: TGTGCCAGCAGCTTGGATCAGGAAGTGAATGAGCAGTTCTTC.

As to this clonotype: Lacking the conserved final phenylalanine or tryptophan, this CDR3 likely reflects a read error. The limits of the CDR3 on the DNA are not certain, so only TCRdb's listed CDR3 is given. The V and J genes are TRBV12-3 or TRBV12-4 and TRBJ2-1; TRBD1 is the table's D call and was not checked against the DNA. Both ends counted, the CDR3 spans 14 residues. Here the CDR3 reads CASSLTHNRNEQLL.

The chain recombines TRBV6-1 with TRBJ2-5; 15 bases match TRBD2. This CDR3 comprises 16 residues. V was pared by 8 bases and J by 1 base, with 5 bases of the junction left unmatched. Germline CDR1 MNHNS, CDR2 SASEGT. CDR3 protein: CASVGTSGRTQETQYF. CDR3 sequence (DNA): TGTGCCAGCGTAGGGACTAGCGGGAGGACCCAAGAGACCCAGTACTTC.

This clonotype was found a few times. The J gene is TRBJ2-7, the V gene TRBV5-1; the D gene is possibly TRBD2 (6 bases). The CDR3 runs 13 residues. CDR1 is SGHRS, CDR2 YFSETQ, per germline. V dropped 0 bases and J dropped 7 bases, with 11 bases sitting between them. DNA of the CDR3: TGCGCCAGCAGCTTGGACGGAGGGCGAGAGCAGTACTTC. Its translation: CASSLDGGREQYF.

With regard to this clonotype: The junction departs from germline at one end; a sequencing error may be responsible. V usage is TRBV12-3 or TRBV12-4 and J usage is TRBJ2-1, with D possibly being TRBD2 (6 bases). There are 12 residues in the CDR3. In nucleotides, the CDR3 is TGTTCCAGCAGTTATAGCGGAAGGGAGCAGTTCTTC. Translation gives CSSSYSGREQFF.

Turning to this clonotype: At one end the junction does not follow the germline gene, possibly because of a read error. The chain is built from TRBV29-1 and TRBJ2-7; D tentatively fits TRBD1 or TRBD2 (7 bases each). Germline-derived CDR1 and CDR2 are SQVTM and ANQGSEA. The CDR3 loop spans 15 amino acids. The CDR3 coding sequence is TGCAGCGTTGAAGGGGGAGGGGGCATAACCTTCGAGCAGCGCTTC. It specifies CSVEGGGGITFEQRF.

Turning to this clonotype: An end of the junction differs from the germline gene, which may be a read error. The chain carries TRBV2 and TRBJ1-2; 7 positions match TRBD1. In germline, CDR1 is SNHLY, CDR2 FYNNEI. This CDR3 region has 16 residues. As DNA, the CDR3 is TGCGCCAGCAGTGAAACCCGGGCCAGTTCCCAAGGGGGCTTCACCTTC. Its translation is CASSETRASSQGGFTF.

Turning to this clonotype: The junction departs from the called germline gene at one end, perhaps through a read error. The chain is built from TRBV20-1 and TRBJ2-2, with 9 bases that match TRBD2. CDR1 is DFQATT and CDR2 is SNEGSKA in the germline V gene (reference sequence). The CDR3 consists of 15 residues. DNA of the CDR3: TGCAATGCTAGAGGCGGGAGGGCCGGTATCGGGGAGCTGTTTTTT. As protein: CNARGGRAGIGELFF.

A word on this clonotype: A read error may produce the germline difference seen at one junction end. The chain uses TRBV6-6 and TRBJ2-1, with 14 bases that match TRBD2. The CDR3 has 17 residues. From germline, CDR1 is MNHNY and CDR2 SVGAGI (reference sequence). In DNA, the CDR3 is TGTGCCAGCAGTCACGGACTAGCGGGAGGCTCCTACAACGAGCAGTTATTC. Translating it yields CASSHGLAGGSYNEQLF.

This clonotype occurred many times. This chain connects TRBV4-1 to TRBJ1-1; TRBD1 matches at 9 bases. Germline V lookup: CDR1 MGHRA, CDR2 YSYEKL. The CDR3 runs to 18 residues. With V trimmed by 2 bases and J by 5 bases, 15 bases remained unmatched. The CDR3, as DNA: TGCGCCAGCAGCCAAAATACCCCCACACAGGGGGCTAGGACTGAAGCTTTCTTT. It translates to CASSQNTPTQGARTEAFF.

Note on this clonotype: At one of its ends the junction is not consistent with the germline gene, which may arise from a read error. CDR3: CANSLNRSTRDTQYF. In DNA form, the CDR3 reads TGTGCCAACAGCTTAAACCGGAGTACAAGAGATACGCAGTATTTT. The chain combines TRBV11-2 with TRBJ2-3; no clear D. Germline values: CDR1 SGHAT, CDR2 FQNNGV. The length of the CDR3 is 15 residues. Using reference TRBV11-2 and TRBJ2-3 for the parts outside the CDR3, the full variable domain is EAGVAQSPRYKIIEKRQSVAFWCNPISGHATLYWYQQILGQGPKLLIQFQNNGVVDDSQLPKDRFSAERLKGVDSTLKIQPAKLEDSAVYLCANSLNRSTRDTQYFGPGTRLTVL.

Points on this clonotype: The junction shows a germline mismatch at one end, possibly a read error. The rearrangement uses TRBV11-2 and TRBJ2-1; 7 nucleotides align to TRBD2. This CDR3 is built from 16 residues. The germline V gene encodes CDR1 SGHAT and CDR2 FQNNGV. The CDR3 DNA sequence: TGTGTCAGCAGCGGGATCGACCGTAGCTCCTTCAATGAGCGGTTCTTC. Protein sequence: CVSSGIDRSSFNERFF.

This chain's CDR3 is CASSQEYGFGTEAFF. CDR3 DNA: TGCGCCAGCAGCCAAGAGTACGGATTTGGCACTGAAGCTTTCTTT. The rearrangement links TRBV4-3 to TRBJ1-1; D ambiguous. The V end lost 0 bases, the J end lost 4 bases, and 12 bases lay between the germline ends. The CDR3 contains 15 residues. In germline, CDR1 is LGHNA, CDR2 YSLEER.

For this clonotype: A much larger clone lies a single base off, so this may be a read error. A read error is likely, as this CDR3 ends without the conserved phenylalanine or tryptophan. The chain recombines TRBV5-4 with TRBJ1-2, with D perhaps TRBD1 (5 bases). This CDR3 is built from 14 residues. Germline lookup yields CDR1 SGHNT and CDR2 YYREEE (reference sequence). DNA of the CDR3: TGTGCGCTTGCCATGGAGGGGATAGCGTATAGCTACACCATC. As protein: CALAMEGIAYSYTI.